Sequencing of this T cell receptor (beta chain) was carried out in a study of shared clonotypes between healthy human individuals (dated by TCRdb to about 2020). Looking at the study overall: The cohort comprised a couple of women and a few men aged 18 to 49 years. Each donor's leukapheresis produced roughly between roughly 0.9 and 9 billion PBMCs. Libraries were prepared and TCR repertoires were sequenced by different laboratories using diverse techniques, in order to increase sequencing depth and limit assay-specific biases. For each donor, three plates each were used for CD4 naive and CD4 memory, two plates were used for CD8 naive, and one plate was used for CD8 memory. Blood TCR repertoires of several healthy adults were deeply sequenced to estimate repertoire size and the extent of clonotype sharing between individuals. What the authors observed across the whole study: Because the study included only a small number of donors, the genetic and exposure-history diversity represented was limited. Only blood was sampled, and tissue TCR repertoires likely differ from those in blood. Even with the large sequencing depth, rarefaction of the sorted-subset datasets indicated that sequencing was incomplete. Based on pairwise subsampling, the degree of clonotype sharing among donors was expected to be affected by sequencing depth. Higher generation probabilities were observed for clonotypes shared by all four sorted-subset donors than for non-shared clonotypes. Larger estimated clonotype richness was generally found for naive subsets than for memory subsets. Across several donors, approximately 5% of naive CD4, 3% to 3.5% of naive CD8, 2.3% of memory CD4, and under 0.45% of memory CD8 clonotypes were shared.

On this clone itself: Its antigen target is currently unknown. No much larger clone exists at a distance of one base, and base qualities are not known.

The germline V gene gives CDR1 as ENHRY and CDR2 as SYGVKD. V is cut by 0 bases and J by 1 base, and the space between the germline ends is 22 bases. The CDR3 runs 20 amino acids, cysteine and phenylalanine included. Only the CDR3 DNA is retained, 60 bases long and in frame from the first base. Using the deep immunoSEQ assay, TCR CDR3 regions were amplified from genomic DNA by multiplex PCR. Extracted genomic DNA from each cell subset was spread evenly across all wells of several immunoSEQ 96-well plates, with each plate serving as a replicate. For sorted subsets, each replicate PCR was loaded with roughly 0.2 ug genomic DNA, equivalent to 30,000 or so T cell genomes. Purified libraries were measured with a Qubit 3.0 fluorometer, size-checked on a Bioanalyzer 2100, and measured again with the KAPA Library Quantification kit. Every immunoSEQ 96-well plate was sequenced on a separate single-read 150-cycle Illumina NextSeq 550 flow cell. The paper's data handling went like this. Because the immunoSEQ output held only junctional sequences and lacked quality scores, the filtering could not match the filtering applied to full-length reads. Sequences were annotated with PyIR, a Python wrapper for IgBLAST v1.9, and V/J genes and CDR3 were assigned using IMGT germline references. Reads were removed for weak V/J assignments (E-value above 1e-6), missing CDR3, stop codons, out-of-frame junctions, or ambiguous translated residues. V3J clonotypes were defined by identical inferred V gene, J gene, and CDR3 amino acid sequence. Percentage overlap between repertoires was computed as shared unique clonotypes divided by the size of the smaller repertoire. Three approaches were used to assess repertoire richness: RTK rarefaction, the Chao1 estimator, and Recon v2.1 estimates of unobserved clonotypes. Generation probabilities for all TCRbeta clonotypes obtained by the gDNA method from several donors were computed using OLGA. Not all clones reach the TCRdb copy of this immuneACCESS table, which keeps in-frame sequences only. Checked studies attribute under half of the gap to unresolved V genes and leave the rest unexplained. That table furnishes V, J and clone size, whereas the DNA furnished D and trimming. This sample holds a few million clones; 93% were observed only once. 0.39% of the sample is taken by the ten largest.

The donors were healthy, HIV-negative adults with no recently reported acute infections or vaccinations. Every donor was a Caucasian adult living in Nashville, Tennessee, USA. CD4+ T cells were enriched by magnetic negative selection, after which naive cells were positively selected on CD45RA and the negative fraction was taken as the memory subset. Blood was obtained by leukapheresis, after which PBMCs were separated by Ficoll-Histopaque density gradient centrifugation and cryopreserved in liquid nitrogen vapor phase. Analytical flow cytometry was used to check the purity and quantity of each magnetically sorted T cell population. Each sorted fraction had its genomic DNA isolated and then quantified by UV absorbance on a Nanodrop 2000c.

What was sequenced was naive CD4+ T cells from PBMCs. The cell subset or site tag for this specimen amounts to: CD45RA+ positively selected. This sequence was found in a man in his late teens or twenties in good health. Some clones in this sample may be carry-over from other donors' samples. The sequence is built from TRBV10-3 and TRBJ1-5; a tentative D call is TRBD1 (6 bases match). Here is the DNA: TGTGCCATCAGTGAGTCCTCCGGGGGCGGAACCTTTGGGAGCAATCAGCCCCAGCATTTT. This codes for CAISESSGGGTFGSNQPQHF.